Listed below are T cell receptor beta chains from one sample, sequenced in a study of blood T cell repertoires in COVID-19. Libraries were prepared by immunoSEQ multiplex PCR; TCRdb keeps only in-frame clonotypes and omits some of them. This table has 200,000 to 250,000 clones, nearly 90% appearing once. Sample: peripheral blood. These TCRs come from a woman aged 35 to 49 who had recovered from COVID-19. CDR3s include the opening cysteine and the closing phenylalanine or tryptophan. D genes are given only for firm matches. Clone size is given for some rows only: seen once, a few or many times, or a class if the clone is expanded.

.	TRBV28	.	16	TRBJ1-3	CASSLSLDRSLNTIYF	TGTGCCAGCAGTTTATCACTGGACAGAAGTCTAAACACCATATATTTT
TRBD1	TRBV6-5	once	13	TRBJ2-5	CASRQTGEETQYF	TGTGCCAGCAGACAGACAGGGGAAGAGACCCAGTACTTC
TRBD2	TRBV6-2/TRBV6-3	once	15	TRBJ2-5	CASSYSSRGQETQYF	TGTGCCAGCAGTTATTCTTCGCGGGGGCAAGAGACCCAGTACTTC
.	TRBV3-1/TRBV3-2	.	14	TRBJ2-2	CASSQEVVTGELFF	TGTGCCAGCAGCCAAGAAGTAGTCACCGGGGAGCTGTTTTTT
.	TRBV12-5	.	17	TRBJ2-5	CASGLSPRGGAWETQYF	TGTGCTAGTGGTTTGTCACCCCGAGGGGGGGCCTGGGAGACCCAGTACTTC
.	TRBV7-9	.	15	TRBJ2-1	CASSLVLSSYNEQFF	TGTGCCAGCAGCTTAGTACTTAGCTCCTACAATGAGCAGTTCTTC
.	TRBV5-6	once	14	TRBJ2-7	CASSLDQGSYEQYF	TGTGCCAGCAGCTTGGACCAGGGGTCCTACGAGCAGTACTTC
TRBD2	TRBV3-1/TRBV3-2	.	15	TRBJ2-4	CASSQRLAEKNIQYF	TGTGCCAGCAGCCAACGACTAGCGGAGAAAAACATTCAGTACTTC
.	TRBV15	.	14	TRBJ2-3	CATSRDRGTDTQYF	TGTGCCACCAGCAGAGATCGGGGCACAGATACGCAGTATTTT
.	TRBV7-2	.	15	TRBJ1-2	CASSSTGTPQTRYTF	TGTGCCAGCAGCTCTACCGGGACACCTCAAACGAGGTACACCTTC
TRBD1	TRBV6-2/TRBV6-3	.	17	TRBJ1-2	CASSQLPGQVPNYGYTF	TGTGCCAGCAGTCAGCTACCTGGACAGGTGCCTAACTATGGCTACACCTTC
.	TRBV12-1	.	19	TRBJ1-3	CASSSAGTGRLEPGNTIYF	TGTGCCAGCAGCTCAGCCGGGACAGGGCGCTTGGAGCCTGGAAACACCATATATTTT
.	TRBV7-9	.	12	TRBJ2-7	CASSPSAYEQYF	TGTGCCAGCAGCCCATCGGCCTACGAGCAGTACTTC
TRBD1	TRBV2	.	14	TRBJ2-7	CASSWGQGAYEQYF	TGTGCCAGCAGCTGGGGACAGGGGGCTTACGAGCAGTACTTC
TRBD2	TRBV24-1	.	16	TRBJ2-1	CATSEGTSGRYHEQFF	TGTGCCACCAGTGAGGGGACTAGCGGGAGGTATCATGAGCAGTTCTTC
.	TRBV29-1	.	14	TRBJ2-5	CSAGQFGVRETQYF	TGCAGCGCCGGGCAATTCGGGGTCCGGGAGACCCAGTACTTC
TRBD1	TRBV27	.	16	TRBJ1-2	CASSSQPGQGHYGYTF	TGTGCCAGCAGTTCCCAACCGGGACAGGGTCACTATGGCTACACCTTC
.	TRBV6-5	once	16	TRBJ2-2	CASSYSRAINTGELFF	TGTGCCAGCAGTTACTCCAGGGCGATTAACACCGGGGAGCTGTTTTTT
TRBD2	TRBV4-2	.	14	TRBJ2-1	CASKTSGSNNEQFF	TGTGCCAGTAAAACTAGCGGGAGCAACAATGAGCAGTTCTTC
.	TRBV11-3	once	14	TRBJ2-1	CASSRPDRDNEQFF	TGTGCCAGCAGCCGTCCCGACAGAGACAATGAGCAGTTCTTC
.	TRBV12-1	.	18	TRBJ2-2	CASSFGGQGWTITGELFF	TGTGCCAGCAGCTTTGGTGGACAGGGTTGGACAATCACCGGGGAGCTGTTTTTT
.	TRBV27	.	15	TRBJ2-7	CASSLSRALTYEQYF	TGTGCCAGCAGTTTATCGCGGGCACTCACCTACGAGCAGTACTTC
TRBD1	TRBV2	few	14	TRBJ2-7	CASIRDRGSYEQYF	TGTGCCAGCATCCGGGACAGGGGCTCCTACGAGCAGTACTTC
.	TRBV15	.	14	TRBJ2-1	CATSRVARLNEQFF	TGTGCCACCAGCAGAGTCGCCAGACTCAATGAGCAGTTCTTC
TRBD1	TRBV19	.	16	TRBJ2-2	CASSQRGGSDTGELFF	TGTGCCAGTAGTCAGCGAGGGGGCAGTGACACCGGGGAGCTGTTTTTT
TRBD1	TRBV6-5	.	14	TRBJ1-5	CASRDRDSNQPQHF	TGTGCCAGCAGGGACAGGGATAGCAATCAGCCCCAGCATTTT
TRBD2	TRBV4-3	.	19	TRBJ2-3	CASSQEGEASGGYSDTQYF	TGCGCCAGCAGCCAAGAGGGTGAGGCTAGCGGGGGGTATTCAGATACGCAGTATTTT
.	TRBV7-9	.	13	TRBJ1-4	CASSTGPGMWLFF	TGTGCCAGCAGCACCGGTCCGGGGATGTGGCTGTTTTTT
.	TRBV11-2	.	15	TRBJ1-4	CASSLNRGAGEKLFF	TGTGCCAGCAGCTTGAACCGGGGGGCTGGTGAAAAACTGTTTTTT
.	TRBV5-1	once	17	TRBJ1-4	CASSPSSGRVTNEKLFF	TGCGCCAGCAGCCCGAGTTCCGGGAGAGTAACTAATGAAAAACTGTTTTTT
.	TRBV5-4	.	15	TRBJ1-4	CASSLERATNEKLFF	TGTGCCAGCAGCTTGGAACGCGCAACTAATGAAAAACTGTTTTTT
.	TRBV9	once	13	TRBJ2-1	CASSVDSYNEQFF	TGTGCCAGCAGCGTAGACAGCTACAATGAGCAGTTCTTC
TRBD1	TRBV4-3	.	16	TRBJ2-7	CASSQGAGTGDYEQYF	TGCGCCAGCAGCCAAGGGGCCGGGACAGGGGACTACGAGCAGTACTTC
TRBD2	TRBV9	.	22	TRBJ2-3	CASSVGSLLPGLVHGGTDTQYF	TGTGCCAGCAGCGTAGGGTCCCTCTTACCGGGACTAGTCCATGGGGGCACAGATACGCAGTATTTT
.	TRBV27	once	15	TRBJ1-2	CASSLSNFQNYGYTF	TGTGCCAGCAGTTTATCGAACTTCCAAAACTATGGCTACACCTTC
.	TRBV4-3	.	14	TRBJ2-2	CASSQFQGTGELFF	TGCGCCAGCAGCCAATTCCAGGGAACCGGGGAGCTGTTTTTT
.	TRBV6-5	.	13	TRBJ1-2	CASSSGTYYGYTF	TGTGCCAGCAGTTCCGGGACTTACTATGGCTACACCTTC
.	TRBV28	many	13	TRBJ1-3	CASSEEFRNTIYF	TGTGCCAGCAGTGAGGAGTTTAGAAACACCATATATTTT
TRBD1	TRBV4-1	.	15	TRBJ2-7	CASSQDETGTGEQYF	TGCGCCAGCAGCCAAGATGAGACAGGGACGGGCGAGCAGTACTTC
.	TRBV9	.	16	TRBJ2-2	CASSVVSSLNTGELFF	TGTGCCAGCAGCGTAGTCTCGAGCCTGAACACCGGGGAGCTGTTTTTT
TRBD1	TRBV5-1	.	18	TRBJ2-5	CASSLALGARGPGETQYF	TGCGCCAGCAGCTTGGCCCTAGGGGCAAGGGGGCCGGGAGAGACCCAGTACTTC
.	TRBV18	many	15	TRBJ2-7	CASSEGYPWVHEQYF	TGTGCCAGCTCAGAGGGCTACCCGTGGGTTCACGAGCAGTACTTC
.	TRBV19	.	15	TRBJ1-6	CASSRDSSYNSPLHF	TGTGCCAGTAGTCGAGACAGCTCCTATAATTCACCCCTCCACTTT
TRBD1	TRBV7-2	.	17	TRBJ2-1	CASSLGQGSPSYNEQFF	TGTGCCAGCAGCCTAGGACAGGGTTCCCCTTCCTACAATGAGCAGTTCTTC
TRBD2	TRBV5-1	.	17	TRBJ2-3	CASSLTASGSSTDTQYF	TGCGCCAGCAGCTTGACGGCTAGCGGGTCTAGCACAGATACGCAGTATTTT
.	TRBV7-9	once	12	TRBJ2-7	CASSLVSYEQYF	TGTGCCAGCAGCTTAGTTAGCTACGAGCAGTACTTC
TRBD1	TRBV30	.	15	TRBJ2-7	CAWSAPGQGVHEQYF	TGTGCCTGGAGTGCCCCGGGACAGGGGGTACACGAGCAGTACTTC
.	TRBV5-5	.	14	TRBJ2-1	CASSSLGSYNEQFF	TGTGCCAGCAGCTCTCTGGGGAGCTACAATGAGCAGTTCTTC
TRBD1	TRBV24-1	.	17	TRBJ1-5	CATSDSRTGAGNQPQHF	TGTGCCACCAGTGATTCCCGGACAGGGGCAGGCAATCAGCCCCAGCATTTT
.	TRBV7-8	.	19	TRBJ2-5	CASSLNTGTQGISEETQYF	TGTGCCAGCAGCCTGAATACCGGGACACAGGGTATATCTGAGGAGACCCAGTACTTC
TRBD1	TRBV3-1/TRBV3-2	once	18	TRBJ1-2	CASSQEGGLQGDLHGYTF	TGTGCCAGCAGCCAAGAGGGTGGGCTACAGGGGGACCTACATGGCTACACCTTC